The next 18 T cell receptor beta chains were all read from a single sample in a study of blood T cell repertoires in COVID-19. Libraries were prepared by immunoSEQ multiplex PCR; TCRdb keeps only in-frame clonotypes and omits some of them. This sample has 97,000 or so clones, with around 82% found just once. Material for sequencing was peripheral blood. The receptors were sampled from a man between 65 and 85 years old with active or convalescent COVID-19.

This clone was counted only a few times. The J gene is TRBJ2-2, the V gene TRBV6-4; perhaps TRBD1 as D (6 bases). Germline lookup yields CDR1 MRHNA and CDR2 SNTAGT. The germline V and J ends were trimmed by 5 bases and 7 bases, with 8 bases remaining between them. This CDR3 comprises 12 residues. The CDR3 DNA reads as TGTGCCAGCAGTACGGACAGCGGGGAGCTGTTTTTT. Translation gives CASSTDSGELFF.

V gene TRBV11-3 combines with J gene TRBJ2-1; D possibly corresponds to TRBD2 (7 bases). Deletions cut 5 bases from V and 2 bases from J, with 13 bases between. The CDR3 runs to 15 residues. The germline gives CDR1 SGHNT, CDR2 YENEEA. This CDR3 reads CASSQGGGPYNEQFF. The CDR3 bases are TGTGCCAGCAGCCAAGGGGGGGGCCCCTACAATGAGCAGTTCTTC.

The chain has TRBV6-1 and TRBJ1-5; D might be TRBD1 (5 bases). CDR1 is MNHNS and CDR2 is SASEGT in the germline V gene. V shed 3 bases and J shed 4 bases, with 16 bases lying between them. CDR3 length: 16 residues. CDR3 bases: TGTGCCAGCAGTGAGTTTAAGGGTGCAGGGAATCAGCCCCAGCATTTT. It translates to CASSEFKGAGNQPQHF.

J is TRBJ2-2 and V is TRBV2, with a possible D match to TRBD2 (7 bases). Germline V gives CDR1 SNHLY, CDR2 FYNNEI. Trimming stripped 7 bases from V and 0 bases from J, with 12 bases between. The CDR3 sequence is 15 residues long. In DNA form, the CDR3 reads TGTGCCAGCAACGGCGGGGGCACGAACACCGGGGAGCTGTTTTTT. The encoded protein is CASNGGGTNTGELFF.

The chain is built from TRBV30 and TRBJ1-3; D remains unclear. From germline, CDR1 is GTSNPN and CDR2 SVGIG (reference sequence). V was trimmed by 5 bases and J by 1 base, leaving 9 bases between them. This CDR3 region has 13 residues. The CDR3 DNA reads as TGTGCCTGGTCCTCCCTATCTGGAAACACCATATATTTT. Translated: CAWSSLSGNTIYF. Using reference TRBV30 and TRBJ1-3 for the parts outside the CDR3, the full variable domain is SQTIHQWPATLVQPVGSPLSLECTVEGTSNPNLYWYRQAAGRGLQLLFYSVGIGQISSEVPQNLSASRPQDRQFILSSKKLLLSDSGFYLCAWSSLSGNTIYFGEGSWLTVV.

The chain recombines TRBV6-1 with TRBJ2-3; 8 bases line up with TRBD1. This CDR3 spans 16 amino acids. Germline V lookup: CDR1 MNHNS, CDR2 SASEGT. J gave up 0 bases and V 2 bases, and 4 bases lay outside the gene matches. The CDR3 DNA sequence: TGTGCCAGCAGTGAACGTGGGACAGGAAGCACAGATACGCAGTATTTT. Translated, it gives CASSERGTGSTDTQYF.

The chain has TRBV6-5 and TRBJ2-1, with 8 bases identical to TRBD2. Germline lookup yields CDR1 MNHEY and CDR2 SVGAGI. This CDR3 region has 14 residues. J lost 10 bases, V lost 4 bases, and 9 bases had no gene match. The CDR3 sequence is CASSSHGGVGEQFF. CDR3 sequence (DNA): TGTGCCAGCAGTTCCCACGGGGGGGTGGGGGAGCAGTTCTTC.

V is TRBV6-2 or TRBV6-3 and J is TRBJ2-3; 8 bases are a match to TRBD1. After removal of 5 bases from V and 4 bases from J, the junction contained 11 bases not matched to a gene. Germline V gives CDR1 MNHEY, CDR2 SVGEGT. There are 16 residues in the CDR3. CDR3 coding DNA: TGTGCCAGCAGTCTAAATTCAGGGGGCGGCCCAGATACGCAGTATTTT. Its translation: CASSLNSGGGPDTQYF.

The CDR3 is CASSDGGSSITQYF. CDR3 in DNA: TGTGCCAGCAGTGACGGCGGATCGAGCATAACCCAGTACTTC. The gene calls are TRBV2 and TRBJ2-5, with D hard to call. Germline assignment: CDR1 SNHLY and CDR2 FYNNEI. The CDR3 has 14 residues. Trimming removed 3 bases at V and 8 bases at J, with 16 bases between.

This CDR3 is CASSFWQGRYNEQFF. CDR3 DNA: TGCGCCAGCAGCTTTTGGCAGGGTCGATACAATGAGCAGTTCTTC. The chain uses TRBV5-1 and TRBJ2-1, with D perhaps matching TRBD1 (5 bases). CDR1 and CDR2 from the germline V gene are SGHRS and YFSETQ. The ends were cut back, 2 bases at V and 4 bases at J, with 13 bases in the middle. The CDR3 consists of 15 residues. Full variable domain (missing parts from reference TRBV5-1 and TRBJ2-1): KAGVTQTPRYLIKTRGQQVTLSCSPISGHRSVSWYQQTPGQGLQFLFEYFSETQRNKGNFPGRFSGRQFSNSRSEMNVSTLELGDSALYLCASSFWQGRYNEQFFGPGTRLTVL.

This sequence joins TRBV6-6 and TRBJ2-7; 8 bases align to TRBD1. This CDR3 contains 15 residues. Germline V gene sequence: CDR1 MNHNY, CDR2 SVGAGI (reference sequence). J gave up 0 bases and V 5 bases, and 6 bases lay outside the gene matches. The CDR3 DNA follows: TGTGCCAGCAGTCCGGACAGGGCCAACTCCTACGAGCAGTACTTC. It specifies CASSPDRANSYEQYF.

The chain links TRBV7-6 to TRBJ2-1, with 15 bases fitting TRBD2. The germline CDR1 and CDR2 sequences are SGHVS and FNYEAQ. The CDR3 spans 18 residues. V lost 3 bases and J lost 2; bases outside the gene matches: 5. CDR3 residues: CASSFGLAGGSAYNEQFF. The CDR3, as DNA: TGTGCCAGCAGCTTTGGACTAGCGGGGGGGAGTGCCTACAATGAGCAGTTCTTC.

The rearrangement uses TRBV4-1 and TRBJ2-7, with D possibly being TRBD1 (6 bases). The CDR3 loop spans 14 amino acids. The V and J ends lost 2 bases and 2 bases respectively, with 10 bases between them. Germline CDR1 and CDR2: MGHRA and YSYEKL. CDR3 residues: CASSQPDRAYEQYF. The CDR3 nucleotides read TGCGCCAGCAGCCAACCGGACAGAGCCTACGAGCAGTACTTC.

The chain carries TRBV4-3 and TRBJ2-1; 7 nucleotides line up with TRBD1. The germline CDR1 and CDR2 sequences are LGHNA and YSLEER. This CDR3 has 14 residues. Trimming at V came to 4 bases and at J to 12 bases, leaving 12 bases not matched to a gene. The chain's CDR3 is CASSPQLRQGTQFF. The CDR3 DNA reads TGCGCCAGCAGCCCCCAATTAAGACAGGGTACGCAGTTCTTC.

This sequence joins TRBV6-6 and TRBJ2-7; D is possibly TRBD2 (7 bases). This CDR3 is built from 13 residues. Germline values: CDR1 MNHNY, CDR2 SVGAGI (reference sequence). CDR3: CALGGGHSYEQYF. The CDR3 region has the DNA TGTGCACTGGGCGGGGGCCACTCCTACGAGCAGTACTTC.

This clone was seen a handful of times. The rearrangement joins TRBV6-5 to TRBJ1-4, with D unresolved. Trimming shortened V by 2 bases and J by 8 bases, and 15 bases separated the two germline ends. CDR3 length equals 15 residues. The germline V gene has CDR1 MNHEY and CDR2 SVGAGI. Here the CDR3 reads CASSYEGDVFEKLFF. The CDR3 nucleotides read TGTGCCAGCAGTTACGAGGGAGATGTTTTCGAAAAACTGTTTTTT.

The chain uses TRBV30 and TRBJ2-2; 9 positions match TRBD2. Per germline, CDR1 GTSNPN and CDR2 SVGIG (reference sequence). This CDR3 comprises 16 residues. The V segment lost 0 bases and the J segment 5 bases; nucleotides outside the gene matches: 7. In nucleotides, the CDR3 is TGTGCCTGGAGTGTCTCGCGGGGGGGCCTAACCGGGGAGCTGTTTTTT. It codes for CAWSVSRGGLTGELFF.

The V and J genes are TRBV5-4 and TRBJ2-2; D is perhaps TRBD1 (7 bases). V gave up 1 base and J gave up 5 bases, with 15 bases separating them. The CDR3 spans 16 residues. Germline V CDR1 and CDR2: SGHNT, YYREEE (reference sequence). The CDR3: CASSLNRGRGTGELFF. The CDR3, as DNA: TGTGCCAGCAGCTTGAACAGGGGCCGGGGGACCGGGGAGCTGTTTTTT. Combining the CDR3 with reference TRBV5-4 and TRBJ2-2 gives the whole variable domain ETGVTQSPTHLIKTRGQQVTLRCSSQSGHNTVSWYQQALGQGPQFIFQYYREEENGRGNFPPRFSGLQFPNYSSELNVNALELDDSALYLCASSLNRGRGTGELFFGEGSRLTVL.